This record looks at one T cell receptor beta chain sequence and its context. This sample was taken from a study of cytomegalovirus exposure and HLA in healthy donors. In germline, CDR1 is SGHAT, CDR2 FQNNGV. The V and J ends lost 6 bases and 4 bases respectively, with 11 bases between them. This CDR3 comprises 13 residues. Use of 60 Vbeta and 13 Jbeta primers characterized the PCR. Measured with immunoSEQ multiplex PCR; TCRdb has only the in-frame clones, and not every one. The sample has 100,000 to 150,000 clones. The chain has TRBV11-2 and TRBJ2-3; D possibly corresponds to TRBD2 (6 bases). The sequenced material came from PBMCs. The clonotype originates from a man in his late teens or twenties in good health and CMV-seronegative. CDR3 protein: CASRRLVPDTQYF. The DNA for the CDR3 is TGTGCCAGCAGGAGACTAGTTCCAGATACGCAGTATTTT.